This section outlines one T cell receptor beta chain sequence together with its context. The antigen it recognizes is unknown. No qualities accompany the bases; no much larger clone lies one base away. This entry belongs to a study of cytomegalovirus exposure and HLA in healthy donors (dated by TCRdb to 2016 to 2017). Turning to the overall study: According to an earlier analysis of a few hundred of the donors, about 179 million T cells yielded roughly 100 million unique TCR beta sequences and approximately 300 Gb of sequence data. Every repertoire in the discovery cohort had been generated on one and the same sequencing platform. The study profiled the T cell repertoires of 666 subjects by immunosequencing and related them to cytomegalovirus serostatus. Donor age, sex, ethnicity and CMV serostatus were compiled together with the repertoire data. High-throughput TCR immunosequencing, statistical association of individual TCRs with disease status, and machine learning were combined to predict cytomegalovirus infection status. Among the roughly 390 genotyped donors, more than 70% belonged to the genetic ancestry cluster associated with self-reported Caucasian donors. An early release covering over 500 HLA-typed donors comprised approximately 300 gigabases of sequencing data and about 90 million unique TCR sequences. The study was designed to test whether signatures of past pathogen exposure could be identified by cataloging public T cell receptors. Rather than drawing on any new phenotypic data, the later analysis identified candidate immune exposures from TCR beta sequences and the way those sequences occurred across donors. A later analysis re-analyzed previously published TCR beta repertoires from 660 or so donors and added high-resolution HLA genotyping to study TCR occurrence patterns. Roughly 5 DR-DQ haplotypes were handled as single units for association and clustering because linkage in the cohort was strong. A separate validation cohort of roughly 130 different subjects was used in addition to the roughly 700-subject first cohort. Across some 400 genotyped donors of the cohort, an average of about 240,000 unique TCR beta nucleotide sequences per donor were sequenced, and roughly 20% of those sequences were non-productive. Typing coverage differed by locus: A, B, C, DRB1 and DQB1 were typed in roughly 620-630 donors, DQA1 in roughly 500, DPA1 in around 600, and DPB1 in just under 490. A later genetic analysis took genome-wide SNP genotypes for about 55% of the 666 donors and used that subset as a discovery cohort. In an earlier analysis of around 540 of the donors, high-throughput TCR beta sequencing was used to judge whether each TCR beta V gene segment behaved as functional or pseudogenic. HLA typing included class I and class II loci at four-digit resolution.

The paper as a whole reports these results and caveats: A later analysis reported that several top co-occurrence clusters appeared linked to parvovirus B19, influenza, CMV and Epstein-Barr virus. Because counts were too low, about 18 rarely observed V segments, including chromosome 9 orphons, were left out of the earlier analysis of 587 of the donors. In a later analysis, TCR association rates were found to vary across HLA loci, with the most associated TCRs seen for DRB1 alleles and the fewest for HLA-C alleles. A later analysis found that most CMV-associated TCR beta chains appeared HLA-restricted, with HLA associations seemingly driven largely by CMV exposure. This cohort had only TCR beta chains sequenced, and the lack of alpha or paired-chain data limited which features could be detected. In a later genetic analysis, a missense DCLRE1C variant was associated with V-gene and J-gene trimming of TCR beta chains, and the association was replicated in an independent cohort. Assigning TCR associations to individual alleles was difficult when HLA alleles, especially DR and DQ, strongly co-occurred. Cytomegalovirus status was reported to be diagnosed by the classifier with high specificity and sensitivity in both the original and validation cohorts. According to the authors, the approach could potentially be generalized to other disease states and immunological phenotypes. A group of highly shared sequence variants was considered likely to be a technical artifact of the sequencing pipeline. Sequencing depth was assumed to be roughly uniform across donors in the presence/absence analyses, though that assumption may not hold. For the cohort, immune exposure information was limited to CMV serostatus. Some IMGT-functional V segments, including TRBV6-2 and TRBV6-3, could not be told apart with the 87-base-pair reads, so those segments were excluded. Most TCR sequences were seen in very few donors, while some public TCRs were found in many individuals. An earlier analysis of approximately 500 of the donors showed that most TCR beta V segments appeared in productive rearrangements either about 87% or about 30% of the time, which broadly matched IMGT annotations. Because HLA typing was missing for some donors at each locus, association tests included only the typed subset. Linkage disequilibrium might explain the correlated functional status among segregating V segments, but an unknown experimental factor could not be ruled out. In vitro tests confirmed that a few of the cytomegalovirus-associated TCR beta chains recognize cytomegalovirus antigens. At a false discovery rate of 0.05, a later analysis linked around 15,000 TCR beta sequences to specific HLA alleles. In a later genetic analysis, fewer N-insertions in productive TCRs were reported among donors in an Asian-associated ancestry cluster than the approximately 710-donor mean. In a later analysis, HLA-associated TCR beta chains were found to be more clonally expanded and to have lower generation probabilities than equally common non-associated chains. A total of fewer than 200 TCR beta chains were listed by the study as associated with cytomegalovirus. A further reported finding was that TCR beta sequences accurately predicted the HLA-A and HLA-B alleles for most subjects in the first cohort.

The cohort comprised more than 550 healthy bone marrow donors. All cohort members were sampled while nominally healthy, although unrecorded immune exposures were likely present. The donor was CMV seronegative and belonged to the group of approximately 320 seronegative cohort members. A peripheral blood sample was provided by each donor, and peripheral blood mononuclear cells were used for TCR beta sequencing. Genomic DNA extraction from the blood cell samples was performed with the Qiagen DNeasy Blood Extraction Kit. CDR1 and CDR2 were assigned from the germline V gene as SNHLY and FYNNEI. V loses 7 bases, J loses 3 bases, and the germline ends lie 12 bases apart. Inclusive of the bounding cysteine and phenylalanine, the CDR3 is 14 residues long. CDR3 DNA only is kept here, 42 bases in frame from base 1. The library relied on the immunoSEQ multiplex PCR assay. For the multiplex PCR, a mixture combining 60 forward primers for TCR Vbeta segments and 13 reverse primers for TCR Jbeta segments was used. The CDR3 region of rearranged TCR beta genes was amplified from genomic DNA with a multiplex PCR assay. On the Illumina HiSeq System, the amplified TCR beta libraries were sequenced as 87-base-pair reads. The original methods were these. A later analysis counted about 80 million unique TCR beta chains across the 650 to 800 repertoires, and 9 million to 14 million of these chains were shared by at least two donors. Raw reads were error-corrected and collapsed into unique sequences by a nearest-neighbor algorithm in which closely related sequences were merged to remove PCR and sequencing errors. Alignment of CDR3 sequences to IMGT reference sequences was used to assign V, D and J gene segments. Each retained sequence needed at least a six-nucleotide match to both a V gene segment and a J gene segment. A rearrangement counted as productive if the CDR3 had no stop codons and remained in frame with V and J, and every other rearrangement counted as non-productive. Following IMGT convention, CDR3 was defined as the stretch from the second conserved V-encoded cysteine up to the conserved J-encoded phenylalanine. Sequences without an unambiguous match to a single V gene segment were excluded from the earlier analysis of a few hundred of the donors. An earlier analysis of a few hundred of the donors called V segments functional above 56.7% productive rearrangements and segregating when the between-donor standard deviation exceeded 5%. To diagnose cytomegalovirus status from the catalog of TCR beta chain sequences, a statistical classification framework was built. In a later analysis, V and J genes were assigned by comparing TCR nucleotide sequences against IMGT/GENE-DB human TR gene sequences. A later analysis assigned CDR3 sequences and most-parsimonious VDJ recombination scenarios with the TCRdist pipeline. In a later analysis, every TCR beta chain was defined by the combination of its CDR3 amino acid sequence and its V-gene family, and reads without a unique V-gene family were dropped. A later analysis removed 550 to 650 highly shared, low-generation-probability nucleotide sequences to deal with suspected cross-contamination and a sequencing artifact. A later analysis calculated a clonal expansion index for each public chain from normalized within-repertoire ranks of inferred template counts. In a later analysis, generation probabilities were computed using a VDJ recombination model fitted to out-of-frame rearrangements, and the results were checked against IGoR. In a later analysis, hypergeometric tests were used to score TCR-TCR, TCR-HLA and TCR-CMV co-occurrence, with a repertoire-size bias correction applied to TCR pairs. In a later analysis, false discovery rates were estimated by permuting HLA or CMV assignments 20 times. In a later analysis, co-occurring TCRs were grouped using DBSCAN, and TCRdist sequence similarity was added for clustering within HLA-allele-positive subsets. Repertoires with fewer than 30,000 or more than 120,000 public chains, plus five repertoires with anomalous nucleotide sharing, were excluded from co-occurrence clustering. TCRdb holds this immuneACCESS table with in-frame rearrangements only. Some clones are missing; in checked studies, unresolved V genes explain under half, and the rest has no known cause. From that table come the V and J calls and clone size; the DNA was used to work out D and trimming. Recorded for this sample are 110,000 to 150,000 clones; about 80% of them occurred a single time. Over 2.5% of the sample is held by the ten biggest clonotypes.

The sequenced sample consisted of PBMCs. The clonotype was recovered from a female donor in good health and CMV-seronegative. The V gene is TRBV2 and the J gene is TRBJ1-4; no D gene can be assigned with confidence. The nucleotides read TGTGCCAGCAACGAAGGAGGGCCTAATGAAAAACTGTTTTTT. The encoded protein is CASNEGGPNEKLFF.